This TCR beta chain derives from a study of cytomegalovirus exposure and HLA in healthy donors. Study background: Genotyping showed roughly 77% of about 370 donors falling in the Caucasian-associated ancestry cluster.

Whole-study results and caveats: Later genetic work tied a missense DCLRE1C variant to beta-chain V and J trimming. Accurate predictions that matched the HLA-A and HLA-B alleles of most subjects were reportedly made from TCR beta sequences.

PCR was performed using 60 Vbeta and 13 Jbeta primers. Authors' analysis steps: Roughly 11 million shared chains were among about 80 million unique TCR beta chains counted in a later analysis. The assay was immunoSEQ multiplex PCR, and TCRdb's table has in-frame clones only and misses some. For V, J and clone size, that table is used; D and trimming come from the DNA. The profile shows about 140,000 clones, roughly three fifths of them singletons. Turning to this clone: Its antigen is not known.

The V end lost 1 base, the J end lost 3 bases, and 9 bases lay between the germline ends. Germline V lookup: CDR1 SNHLY, CDR2 FYNNEI. This CDR3 spans 14 amino acids. The chain couples TRBV2 to TRBJ1-2; maybe TRBD1 (6 bases). The sample comprised PBMCs. This sequence was found in a male donor in good health and CMV-seronegative. The CDR3 loop is CASSEGDKDYGYTF. In nucleotides, the CDR3 is TGTGCCAGCAGTGAAGGGGACAAGGACTATGGCTACACCTTC.